The 13 T cell receptor beta chains presented below share a single source sample, sequenced in a study of early T cells in non-severe SARS-CoV-2 infection (dated by TCRdb to 2020 to 2022). Library preparation was by 5' RACE. Sequencing took place on a NextSeq 500. TCRdb reran the public reads through fastp at Q25 and MiXCR, keeping productive beta chains. CDR3 protein sequences are deduplicated, and each keeps its most common genes and DNA. The sample records 84,000 or so distinct CDR3 sequences, about 12% of which are singletons. Of the sample, about 2.7% falls within the top ten clones. Input material: whole blood. The receptors here all came from an adult who was a healthcare worker with PCR-confirmed SARS-CoV-2 infection or an uninfected control (not recorded which).

This rearrangement joins TRBV15 to TRBJ2-3, with D maybe TRBD2 (6 bases). Germline CDR1 and CDR2: LNHNV and YYDKDF (reference sequence). The V gene lost 2 bases and the J gene lost 3 bases, with 9 bases spanning the gap. The CDR3 sequence is 14 residues long. CDR3 sequence: CATSRRESTDTQYF. DNA for the CDR3: TGTGCCACCAGCAGACGGGAGAGTACAGATACGCAGTATTTT.

This clonotype was observed at least ten times. This sequence joins TRBV5-1 and TRBJ2-1; D is undetermined. The CDR3 sequence is 14 residues long. The ends were cut back, 5 bases at V and 0 bases at J, with 9 bases in the middle. Germline values: CDR1 SGHRS, CDR2 YFSETQ. The DNA of the CDR3 is TGCGCCAGCAGTACCTTGAGCTCCTACAATGAGCAGTTCTTC. This gives the protein CASSTLSSYNEQFF.

This clonotype was counted only a few times. The rearrangement uses TRBV11-1 and TRBJ1-2, with 7 bases aligning to TRBD1. This CDR3 spans 14 amino acids. V trimming: 4 bases; J trimming: 2 bases; junction bases outside the gene matches: 4. CDR1 is SGHAT, CDR2 FQDESV, per germline (reference sequence). Here the CDR3 reads CASSSTGLNYGYTF. The CDR3 nucleotides read TGTGCCAGCAGCTCGACAGGGTTGAACTATGGCTACACCTTC.

The sample holds a few counts of this clonotype. The CDR3 loop reads CASRYTRGRYGDDTQYF. The CDR3 DNA follows: TGTGCCAGCAGATACACCCGGGGACGATACGGGGACGATACGCAGTATTTT. The chain recombines TRBV7-8 with TRBJ2-3, with D perhaps given as TRBD1 or TRBD2 (5 bases each). The ends were cut back, 6 bases at V and 6 bases at J, with 25 bases in the middle. CDR1 and CDR2 (germline): SGHVS, FQNEAQ. The CDR3 runs 17 residues.

The chain joins TRBV5-1 to TRBJ1-6; D is unresolved. This CDR3 is built from 15 residues. Germline V gene lookup returns CDR1 SGHRS and CDR2 YFSETQ. Trimming cost V 0 bases and J 6 bases, with 10 bases left between them. CDR3 region: CASSLGTVFNSPLHF. The CDR3 DNA reads TGCGCCAGCAGCTTGGGCACAGTTTTTAATTCACCCCTCCACTTT.

There are many counts of this clonotype. The V call is TRBV28, the J call TRBJ2-6; D call uncertain. The germline V gene has CDR1 MDHEN and CDR2 SYDVKM. The CDR3 is made up of 14 amino acids. The V end was cut by 11 bases, the J end by 0 bases, with 11 bases between. The CDR3: CASRRLSGANVLTF. CDR3 DNA: TGTGCCTCCCGACGGCTCTCTGGGGCCAACGTCCTGACTTTC.

The V call is TRBV29-1, the J call TRBJ2-5; D remains ambiguous. Germline V lookup: CDR1 SQVTM, CDR2 ANQGSEA. Trimming left V 6 bases short and J 6 bases short, with 11 bases between. The CDR3 has 11 amino acids. In DNA form, the CDR3 reads TGCAGCGTCGTAGCTTGGCAGACCCAGTACTTC. Amino acid sequence: CSVVAWQTQYF.

V usage is TRBV28 and J usage is TRBJ1-1, with D unresolved. Germline assignment: CDR1 MDHEN and CDR2 SYDVKM. Trimming took 2 bases from V and 4 from J, leaving 8 bases between them. This CDR3 region has 13 residues. CDR3 nucleotide sequence: TGTGCCAGCAGTTTAATGGGAACCACTGAAGCTTTCTTT. It specifies CASSLMGTTEAFF. The variable domain in full, completed from reference TRBV28 and TRBJ1-1, reads DVKVTQSSRYLVKRTGEKVFLECVQDMDHENMFWYRQDPGLGLRLIYFSYDVKMKEKGDIPEGYSVSREKKERFSLILESASTNQTSMYLCASSLMGTTEAFFGQGTRLTVV.

The CDR3: CASSLGGSEQYF. Written as DNA, the CDR3 is TGTGCCAGCAGTTTAGGAGGGTCCGAGCAGTACTTC. The chain combines TRBV28 with TRBJ2-7; perhaps TRBD2 as D (6 bases). The V and J ends lost 2 bases and 6 bases respectively, with 8 bases between them. The CDR3 is 12 amino acids. Germline CDR1 reads MDHEN; CDR2 reads SYDVKM.

Comments on this clonotype: The germline gene is not matched at one end of the junction; a read error may be the cause. The gene calls are TRBV7-6 and TRBJ2-2; D might be TRBD1 (5 bases). Germline V gene lookup returns CDR1 SGHVS and CDR2 FNYEAQ. CDR3 length: 14 amino acids. The CDR3 sequence is CASSLPGNAGELFF. The CDR3 DNA reads as TGTGCCAGCAGCTTACCAGGGAACGCCGGGGAGCTGTTTTTT.

This clonotype showed up many times. This chain joins TRBV5-1 and TRBJ2-6, with unresolved D. The CDR3 extends over 16 amino acids. Between the trimmed V and J ends, which lost 0 bases and 4 bases, there was a span of 11 bases. Germline CDR1 SGHRS, CDR2 YFSETQ. The CDR3 DNA reads TGCGCCAGCAGCTTGGCCATAGGACCCGGGGCCAACGTCCTGACTTTC. Translation gives CASSLAIGPGANVLTF.

This clonotype was observed many times. The V call is TRBV29-1, the J call TRBJ2-5; D could derive from TRBD1 or TRBD2 (5 bases each). Per germline, CDR1 SQVTM and CDR2 ANQGSEA. The CDR3 length is 14 residues. The V gene lost 4 bases and the J gene lost 7 bases, with 19 bases spanning the gap. Here the CDR3 DNA reads TGCAGCGTTGCCGGACGGGACGGTGGGGGGACCCAGTACTTC. Translation gives CSVAGRDGGGTQYF.

The CDR3 bases are TGTGCCAGCAGCGGGGATAACCCGACAGATACGCAGTATTTT. As protein: CASSGDNPTDTQYF. The chain recombines TRBV14 with TRBJ2-3; D gene ambiguous. The germline V gene has CDR1 SGHDN and CDR2 FVKESK. V was trimmed by 5 bases and J by 3 bases, leaving 12 bases between them. CDR3 length equals 14 residues.